This T cell receptor beta chain was recorded in a study of cytomegalovirus exposure and HLA in healthy donors. General observations from the study: As a later analysis revealed, most CMV-associated TCR beta chains appeared HLA-restricted.

These donors, healthy bone marrow donors, were studied. At the time of sampling, donors were nominally healthy, though unrecorded immune exposures were likely. The study ran its PCR with 60 Vbeta and 13 Jbeta primers. Here immunoSEQ multiplex PCR was the method, and the copy in TCRdb shows in-frame clones only, minus some. Among some 67,000 clones listed, 75% were seen once. The CDR3 runs to 15 residues. Germline values: CDR1 MNHEY, CDR2 SVGAGI. The V end lost 2 bases, the J end lost 2 bases, and 12 bases lay between the germline ends. A remark on this clone: The target antigen is unknown.

Sample: PBMCs. V and J are TRBV6-5 and TRBJ2-5; possible D gene TRBD2, 5 bases. This TCR was recovered from a man aged 55 to 70 in good health and CMV-seropositive. This chain's CDR3 is CASSYTLESQETQYF. CDR3 DNA: TGTGCCAGCAGTTACACACTAGAGAGTCAAGAGACCCAGTACTTC.